The 27 T cell receptor beta chains below were found in one sample sequenced in a study of CD8+CD57+ T cells in acquired aplastic anemia. Genomic DNA served as template for TCR beta VDJ and CDR3 profiling. TCRdb recomputed calls from the reads with MiXCR, one row per CDR3 protein. Of approximately 270,000 distinct CDR3 sequences detected, approximately 56% appear once; the ten largest clones hold roughly 8%. The sample comprised sorted CD4+, CD8+, or CD8+CD57+ T cells (not recorded which) from PBMCs. The receptors come from a human donor with severe aplastic anemia or a healthy control (not recorded which).

Notes on this clonotype: One junction end does not reproduce the germline sequence, and a read error may be involved. The J gene is TRBJ2-1, the V gene TRBV20-1, with TRBD1 as a possible D gene (6 bases). Germline lookup yields CDR1 DFQATT and CDR2 SNEGSKA (reference sequence). The CDR3 length is 12 residues. The CDR3, as DNA: TGCAGTGCTAGAGATCAGGGGAATGAGCAGTGCTTC. Amino acids: CSARDQGNEQCF.

The chain joins TRBV20-1 to TRBJ2-7, with D hard to call. This CDR3 region has 14 residues. Trimming left V 0 bases short and J 2 bases short, with 11 bases between. Germline assignment: CDR1 DFQATT and CDR2 SNEGSKA (reference sequence). DNA of the CDR3: TGCAGTGCTAGAGATGGTCCGGCAGCCTACGAGCAGTACTTC. Amino acid sequence: CSARDGPAAYEQYF.

In its sample, this clonotype was seen many times. This sequence joins TRBV2 and TRBJ2-2; D might be TRBD2 (6 bases). CDR1 SNHLY and CDR2 FYNNEI come from the germline V gene. This CDR3 has 14 amino acids. V lost 6 bases to trimming and J lost 4 bases, with 12 bases between them. CDR3 DNA: TGTGCCAGCAGGGAGGGACTCCGCACCGGGGAGCTGTTTTTT. Translated, it gives CASREGLRTGELFF.

This chain uses TRBV15 with TRBJ1-1; D gene unclear. This CDR3 has 15 residues. In germline, CDR1 is LNHNV, CDR2 YYDKDF (reference sequence). The V end was cut by 1 base, the J end by 5 bases, with 14 bases between. CDR3 sequence reads: CATSRVDGDWTEAFF. The CDR3 DNA reads TGTGCCACCAGCAGAGTTGATGGGGATTGGACTGAAGCTTTCTTT. Looking up the rest from reference TRBV15 and TRBJ1-1 gives the full variable domain: DAMVIQNPRYQVTQFGKPVTLSCSQTLNHNVMYWYQQKSSQAPKLLFHYYDKDFNNEADTPDNFQSRRPNTSFCFLDIRSPGLGDTAMYLCATSRVDGDWTEAFFGQGTRLTVV.

This chain uses TRBV29-1 with TRBJ2-5; D is unresolved. Germline CDR1 and CDR2: SQVTM and ANQGSEA. The CDR3 has 11 residues. Trimming took off 8 bases at V and 6 bases at J, with 13 bases between the two ends. The CDR3 DNA sequence: TGCAGCTCCCCGTCTAGGAAGACCCAGTACTTC. It is translated as CSSPSRKTQYF. Filled out from reference TRBV29-1 and TRBJ2-5, the complete variable domain reads SAVISQKPSRDICQRGTSLTIQCQVDSQVTMMFWYRQQPGQSLTLIATANQGSEATYESGFVIDKFPISRPNLTFSTLTVSNMSPEDSSIYLCSSPSRKTQYFGPGTRLLVL.

The chain links TRBV9 to TRBJ2-5; 8 bases map to TRBD2. With V trimmed by 0 bases and J by 5 bases, 6 bases remained unmatched. Germline values: CDR1 SGDLS, CDR2 YYNGEE. CDR3 size: 15 residues. CDR3 protein: CASSVAGGPWETQYF. CDR3 coding DNA: TGTGCCAGCAGCGTAGCGGGGGGGCCCTGGGAGACCCAGTACTTC. Full variable domain (outside the CDR3, taken from reference TRBV9 and TRBJ2-5): DSGVTQTPKHLITATGQRVTLRCSPRSGDLSVYWYQQSLDQGLQFLIQYYNGEERAKGNILERFSAQQFPDLHSELNLSSLELGDSALYFCASSVAGGPWETQYFGPGTRLLVL.

Here the CDR3 DNA reads TGTGCTAGTGGTTTCAGTGATTCACCCCTCCACTTT. This encodes CASGFSDSPLHF. J is TRBJ1-6 and V is TRBV12-5; D is unclear. In germline, CDR1 is LGHNT, CDR2 FRNRAP. The CDR3 contains 12 residues. V was trimmed by 3 bases and J by 8 bases, leaving 5 bases between them.

Ten or more counts support this clonotype. The rearrangement joins TRBV6-5 to TRBJ2-7, with 9 bases matching TRBD1. Germline loops: CDR1 MNHEY, CDR2 SVGAGI. This CDR3 is built from 15 residues. Trimming removed 5 bases from V and 4 bases from J; junction bases left unmatched: 9. The CDR3 DNA reads TGTGCCAGCAGTACTACCGGGACAGGGTTTTACGAGCAGTACTTC. Encoded protein: CASSTTGTGFYEQYF.

This clonotype was found once. Its ends do not fully match the called genes, so a read error is possible. CDR3: CASFPPGLAAGMYQETQHF. In nucleotides, the CDR3 is TGTGCCAGCTTCCCACCGGGGCTAGCAGCAGGAATGTACCAAGAGACCCAGCACTTC. The rearrangement joins TRBV5-8 to TRBJ2-5; D may match TRBD1 or TRBD2 (5 bases each). Germline values: CDR1 SGHTS, CDR2 YDEGEE. This CDR3 region has 19 residues.

CDR3 DNA sequence: TGTGCCATCAGTGAATCGAGGACACCCCTCCACTTT. Translation gives CAISESRTPLHF. The chain recombines TRBV10-3 with TRBJ1-6; D unclear. The CDR3 consists of 12 residues. Trimming stripped 3 bases from V and 11 bases from J, with 8 bases between. The germline CDR1 and CDR2 sequences are ENHRY and SYGVKD.

This clonotype has at least ten counts. CDR3 residues: CASSSTPNRAGGYEQYF. The CDR3 DNA sequence: TGCGCCAGCAGCTCGACCCCGAACAGGGCCGGGGGTTACGAGCAGTACTTC. V and J are TRBV5-1 and TRBJ2-7; D may match TRBD1 or TRBD2 (6 bases each). With 3 bases removed from V and 4 bases from J, the gap between germline ends came to 23 bases. Germline CDR1 SGHRS, CDR2 YFSETQ. The CDR3 spans 17 residues. Full variable domain (rest looked up from reference TRBV5-1 and TRBJ2-7): KAGVTQTPRYLIKTRGQQVTLSCSPISGHRSVSWYQQTPGQGLQFLFEYFSETQRNKGNFPGRFSGRQFSNSRSEMNVSTLELGDSALYLCASSSTPNRAGGYEQYFGPGTRLTVT.

This rearrangement joins TRBV7-9 to TRBJ2-7, with D possibly being TRBD2 (6 bases). Germline CDR1 and CDR2: SEHNR and FQNEAQ (reference sequence). The CDR3 has 13 residues. V was clipped by 3 bases and J by 5 bases, with 11 bases between them. The CDR3 protein is CASSFSGEDEQYF. The CDR3 DNA is TGTGCCAGCAGCTTCTCGGGGGAAGACGAGCAGTACTTC.

In this sample, this clonotype turned up many times. The chain employs TRBV12-3 or TRBV12-4 and TRBJ2-4, with D tentatively TRBD1 (7 bases). There are 16 residues in the CDR3. Trimming took off 0 bases at V and 6 bases at J, with 15 bases between the two ends. The CDR3 DNA reads as TGTGCCAGCAGTTTAGCTGGCGGGGACAGAAGAAACATTCAGTACTTC. Translating gives CASSLAGGDRRNIQYF.

V gene TRBV7-9 combines with J gene TRBJ2-7, with D maybe TRBD1 (6 bases). Trimming left V 5 bases short and J 2 bases short, with 16 bases between. The CDR3 runs 15 residues. The germline gives CDR1 SEHNR, CDR2 FQNEAQ (reference sequence). CDR3 sequence reads: CASSQRPDSAYEQYF. For the CDR3, the DNA is TGTGCCAGCAGCCAACGCCCGGACAGCGCCTACGAGCAGTACTTC.

In the case of this clonotype: Lacking the conserved final phenylalanine or tryptophan, this CDR3 likely reflects a read error. This CDR3 is CATSSNFGTATDTQYC. CDR3 nucleotide sequence: TGTGCCACCAGCAGTAACTTCGGGACAGCGACGGATACGCAGTATTGT. The chain has TRBV15 and TRBJ2-3; 7 bases are shared with TRBD1. After removal of 3 bases from V and 6 bases from J, the junction contained 12 bases not matched to a gene. Germline CDR1 is LNHNV and CDR2 is YYDKDF (reference sequence). The CDR3 has 16 residues.

J is TRBJ2-7 and V is TRBV7-2; D may match TRBD1 or TRBD2 (6 bases each). Germline V gene data show CDR1 as SGHTA and CDR2 as FQGNSA. The CDR3 extends over 14 amino acids. V lost 6 bases, J lost 3 bases, and 15 bases lay in between. The CDR3 is CASSAEGQNYEQYF. CDR3 bases: TGTGCCAGCAGTGCGGAGGGACAAAACTACGAGCAGTACTTC.

This clonotype has a handful of counts. The gene calls are TRBV18 and TRBJ1-2; maybe TRBD1 (6 bases). V was trimmed by 0 bases and J by 4 bases, leaving 9 bases between them. Germline CDR1 and CDR2: KGHSH and LQKENI. The CDR3 loop spans 14 amino acids. Here the CDR3 DNA reads TGTGCCAGCTCACCACCGTTACAGGGCTATGGCTACACCTTC. Amino acids: CASSPPLQGYGYTF.

This clonotype was seen ten or more times. V is TRBV7-2 and J is TRBJ2-1; the D is unclear. Germline lookup yields CDR1 SGHTA and CDR2 FQGNSA. The CDR3 runs 14 residues. V was trimmed by 3 bases and J by 9 bases, leaving 15 bases between them. The CDR3 DNA reads TGTGCCAGCAGCTTCGACCTCAGAGGCGGTGAGCAGTTCTTC. This encodes CASSFDLRGGEQFF. The complete variable domain, with remaining parts taken from reference TRBV7-2 and TRBJ2-1, reads GAGVSQSPSNKVTEKGKDVELRCDPISGHTALYWYRQSLGQGLEFLIYFQGNSAPDKSGLPSDRFSAERTGGSVSTLTIQRTQQEDSAVYLCASSFDLRGGEQFFGPGTRLTVL.

The V call is TRBV19, the J call TRBJ2-1; 12 positions match TRBD2. Unmatched junction bases numbered 4, after V lost 6 bases and J lost 13 bases. CDR1 and CDR2 (germline): LNHDA, SQIVND (reference sequence). The CDR3 is 12 residues long. The chain's CDR3 is CASRGLAGAQFF. The DNA of the CDR3 is TGTGCCAGTAGGGGACTAGCGGGCGCTCAGTTCTTC. Full variable domain (rest looked up from reference TRBV19 and TRBJ2-1): DGGITQSPKYLFRKEGQNVTLSCEQNLNHDAMYWYRQDPGQGLRLIYYSQIVNDFQKGDIAEGYSVSREKKESFPLTVTSAQKNPTAFYLCASRGLAGAQFFGPGTRLTVL.

The chain recombines TRBV20-1 with TRBJ2-2; 7 bases map to TRBD1. V dropped 6 bases and J dropped 3; count of bases not matched to a gene: 7. This CDR3 region has 14 residues. CDR1 and CDR2 (germline): DFQATT, SNEGSKA (reference sequence). Here the CDR3 DNA reads TGCAGTGCAAAGACAGGGCGGGACACCGGGGAGCTGTTTTTT. As protein: CSAKTGRDTGELFF.

This sequence joins TRBV7-3 and TRBJ2-3; 7 bases align to TRBD1. The CDR3 is 18 residues long. The V gene end was trimmed by 5 bases and the J gene end by 0 bases; junction bases not matched to a gene: 14. The germline V gene has CDR1 SGHTA and CDR2 FQGTGA. The CDR3 nucleotides read TGTGCCAGCAGCCGCCGGGACAGCCTTCAGCCTAGCACAGATACGCAGTATTTT. Amino acid sequence: CASSRRDSLQPSTDTQYF.

This clonotype was seen only a few times. This chain joins TRBV15 and TRBJ2-7, with TRBD1 matching over 8 bases. The CDR3 consists of 12 residues. V trimming: 8 bases; J trimming: 3 bases; junction bases outside the gene matches: 3. Germline lookup yields CDR1 LNHNV and CDR2 YYDKDF (reference sequence). For the CDR3, the DNA is TGTGCCACCTCGGACAGGGTCTACGAGCAGTACTTC. It is translated as CATSDRVYEQYF.

This sequence joins TRBV2 and TRBJ1-2; 7 bases fit TRBD1. CDR3 size: 14 residues. V lost 6 bases to trimming and J lost 7 bases; unmatched junction nucleotides: 11. In germline, CDR1 is SNHLY, CDR2 FYNNEI. CDR3 protein: CASRRAGTEIGYTF. DNA of the CDR3: TGTGCCAGCAGGAGGGCCGGGACAGAGATTGGCTACACCTTC.

This clonotype was detected only a few times. J is TRBJ2-7 and V is TRBV19; 7 positions match TRBD2. The germline CDR1 and CDR2 sequences are LNHDA and SQIVND (reference sequence). Trimming took 3 bases from V and 1 from J; bases not matched to a gene: 6. There are 15 residues in the CDR3. DNA of the CDR3: TGTGCCAGTAGTATGGTAGCGGGTTTATCCTACGAGCAGTACTTC. Amino acid sequence: CASSMVAGLSYEQYF.

This clonotype was seen many times. This chain uses TRBV12-5 with TRBJ1-1; D is possibly TRBD1 (5 bases). V lost 1 base, J lost 4 bases, and 10 bases lay in between. The CDR3 extends over 14 amino acids. CDR1 is LGHNT and CDR2 is FRNRAP in the germline V gene. The CDR3 DNA reads as TGTGCTAGTGGTTTGGAAGCGGGGCCCACTGAAGCTTTCTTT. This sequence encodes CASGLEAGPTEAFF.

The rearrangement uses TRBV7-3 and TRBJ2-2; D uncertain. From germline, CDR1 is SGHTA and CDR2 FQGTGA. This CDR3 is built from 13 residues. Trimming stripped 5 bases from V and 2 bases from J, with 6 bases between. The CDR3 spells CASSVGNTGELFF. For the CDR3, the DNA is TGTGCCAGCAGCGTAGGAAACACCGGGGAGCTGTTTTTT.

The chain employs TRBV5-1 and TRBJ2-3; 8 nucleotides align to TRBD2. Germline values: CDR1 SGHRS, CDR2 YFSETQ. The CDR3 consists of 16 residues. Trimming at V came to 0 bases and at J to 6 bases, leaving 9 bases not matched to a gene. CDR3 sequence reads: CASSLGLAGGFDTQYF. The CDR3 coding sequence is TGCGCCAGCAGCTTGGGGCTAGCGGGTGGTTTTGATACGCAGTATTTT. Filled out from reference TRBV5-1 and TRBJ2-3, the complete variable domain reads KAGVTQTPRYLIKTRGQQVTLSCSPISGHRSVSWYQQTPGQGLQFLFEYFSETQRNKGNFPGRFSGRQFSNSRSEMNVSTLELGDSALYLCASSLGLAGGFDTQYFGPGTRLTVL.